A selection of T cell receptor beta chains follows, all from one sample in a study of T cell responses to AZD1222 COVID-19 vaccine. Clones were read by immunoSEQ multiplex PCR, and TCRdb kept only the in-frame ones, dropping some. The sample holds around 88,000 clones, 70% to 90% seen once. This specimen consisted of peripheral blood, obtained on day 0 of AZD1222 vaccination. These receptors originate from an adult in good health. Each CDR3 is given without its conserved first and last residue. Clone size is stated in some rows and not others, as once, few, many or a class when expanded.

TRBV6-5	-	TRBJ2-7	ASSYGLGSSSYEQY
TRBV9	-	TRBJ2-3	ASSVVSGDTQY
TRBV7-3	once	TRBJ1-3	ASSPPSNTIY
TRBV19	-	TRBJ1-5	ASSGTRGREPQH
TRBV11-3	-	TRBJ2-1	ASSLAGTGGYNEQF
TRBV6-5	-	TRBJ1-2	ASRTGQGVFYGYT
TRBV30	-	TRBJ1-6	AWRGVVNSPLH
TRBV6-1	-	TRBJ2-2	ASSENRGSTGELF
TRBV30	medium-sized	TRBJ1-2	AWEPYRGQGGYT
TRBV10-3	-	TRBJ2-3	AISTLGMWY
TRBV24-1	-	TRBJ2-3	ATSDRWGASTDTQY
TRBV4-1	-	TRBJ2-2	ASSQGSAAGELF
TRBV19	-	TRBJ2-2	ASSGLSALNTGELF
TRBV30	-	TRBJ2-7	AWSMVSYEQY
TRBV28	few	TRBJ2-1	ASSLWASYNEQF
TRBV6-2/TRBV6-3	once	TRBJ1-1	ASSYVQGGTRNEEAF
TRBV27	few	TRBJ1-1	ASRKGFNTEAF
TRBV6-5	-	TRBJ1-6	ASSWGRESPLH
TRBV5-1	-	TRBJ2-7	ASSFTAGYYEQY
TRBV21-1	-	TRBJ1-2	ASSSTGVSYGYT
TRBV2	-	TRBJ2-7	ASSLTGTGAYEQY
TRBV10-3	-	TRBJ1-3	AIRGDISGNTIY
TRBV6-5	-	TRBJ2-7	ASSNSRAYEQY
TRBV7-3	-	TRBJ1-5	ASSLTPDQPQH
TRBV19	-	TRBJ2-7	ASSPRGAISYEQY
TRBV2	-	TRBJ1-2	ASSEDMGYGYT
TRBV6-5	-	TRBJ1-5	ASRRLGTPNQPQH
TRBV6-5	-	TRBJ1-4	ASTLPGTGLF
TRBV30	-	TRBJ1-5	AWSPGRRNQPQH
TRBV28	-	TRBJ1-5	ASSLMGGKQPQH
TRBV28	-	TRBJ1-5	ASRLTGNQPQH
TRBV6-5	-	TRBJ1-1	ASSYRGGAEAF
TRBV11-2	few	TRBJ2-1	ASSLDSGKYNEQF
TRBV28	few	TRBJ1-5	ASSLVWGIKNQPQH
TRBV13	-	TRBJ1-2	ASSLGTGDYGYT
TRBV5-6	-	TRBJ1-2	ASSLVQPYGYT
TRBV10-1	-	TRBJ1-2	ASRIGRLGYT
TRBV30	-	TRBJ1-5	AWQDRDGQPQH
TRBV7-2	-	TRBJ2-7	ASSPRTSGYYEQY
TRBV19	-	TRBJ1-1	ASSRQAWNTEAF
TRBV27	-	TRBJ2-7	ASSQAYTSYEQY
TRBV28	medium-sized	TRBJ1-5	ASSGLGPSEPQH
TRBV11-1	-	TRBJ2-2	ASSKGLAFGELF
TRBV19	-	TRBJ1-2	ASRGQGNYGYT
TRBV19	-	TRBJ1-1	ASREGAREGTEAF
TRBV25-1	once	TRBJ1-1	ASSDRLGGTEAF
TRBV18	once	TRBJ2-5	ASSPPLAGGLETQY
TRBV9	few	TRBJ2-1	ASSVEGTPSYNEQF